A selection of T cell receptor beta chains follows, all from one sample in a study of T cells in Graves' hyperthyroidism and ophthalmopathy. Each CDR3 protein gets one entry after TCRdb re-called the multiplex PCR reads with MiXCR. The data hold over 450,000 distinct CDR3 sequences, with more than 15% observed a single time. The sequencing sample was made of blood. The receptors were gathered from a woman in her late teens or twenties with Graves' ophthalmopathy. CDR3s include the opening cysteine and the closing phenylalanine or tryptophan. A D gene is named only where the DNA matches it firmly. Expanded clones are given a class, and other clones once, few, many or no size at all.

j_call | clone_size | v_call | d_call | cdr3_aa | cdr3_nt
TRBJ1-4 | many | TRBV28 | TRBD1 | CASSLRTGGNEKLFF | TGTGCCAGCAGTCTTCGGACAGGGGGCAATGAAAAACTGTTTTTT
TRBJ2-2 | few | TRBV20-1 | NA | CSARGAAGTGELVF | TGCAGTGCTAGAGGGGCGGCGGGGACCGGGGAGCTGGTTTTT
TRBJ2-7 | many | TRBV18 | NA | CASSPPGFSYEQYF | TGTGCCAGCTCACCCCCAGGTTTCTCCTACGAGCAGTACTTC
TRBJ2-1 | many | TRBV13 | NA | CASSTRAREQGYNEQFF | TGTGCCAGCAGCACACGCGCGCGAGAACAGGGATACAATGAGCAGTTCTTC
TRBJ2-7 | NA | TRBV11-2 | NA | CASSLTTTGRGYEQYF | TGTGCCAGCAGCTTAACGACAACGGGGAGAGGCTACGAGCAGTACTTC
TRBJ1-2 | NA | TRBV2 | NA | CASSSDITEGYTF | TGTGCCAGCAGTTCCGACATAACGGAGGGCTACACCTTC
TRBJ1-1 | many | TRBV6-5 | NA | CASSYSEATGLAEAFF | TGTGCCAGCAGTTACTCGGAGGCTACGGGGTTGGCTGAAGCTTTCTTT
TRBJ2-7 | many | TRBV7-2 | NA | CASQGIYEQYF | TGTGCCAGCCAGGGGATCTACGAGCAGTACTTC
TRBJ2-1 | NA | TRBV7-2 | NA | CAILQGNEQFF | TGTGCCATCCTACAGGGCAATGAGCAGTTCTTC
TRBJ2-1 | NA | TRBV7-9 | TRBD2 | CASSRGEAGGGYNEQFF | TGTGCCAGCAGCCGAGGGGAGGCGGGGGGCGGCTACAATGAGCAGTTCTTC
TRBJ1-1 | NA | TRBV20-1 | TRBD1 | CSASDRVGNLNTEAFF | TGCAGTGCTAGTGACAGGGTTGGTAACTTGAACACTGAAGCTTTCTTT
TRBJ2-1 | once | TRBV30 | TRBD2 | CAWTPWRERNNEQFF | TGTGCCTGGACCCCCTGGCGGGAGAGGAACAATGAGCAGTTCTTC
TRBJ1-5 | many | TRBV2 | NA | CASSEAYSNQPQHF | TGTGCCAGCAGTGAAGCATATAGCAATCAGCCCCAGCATTTT
TRBJ2-2 | many | TRBV30 | NA | CAWTWTGVNGELFF | TGTGCCTGGACTTGGACGGGAGTTAACGGGGAGCTGTTTTTT
TRBJ2-1 | NA | TRBV25-1 | NA | CASSVSRDNEQFF | TGTGCCAGCAGTGTTAGTAGGGACAATGAGCAGTTCTTC
TRBJ2-7 | NA | TRBV7-2 | TRBD1 | CASSLVGQGESEQYF | TGTGCCAGCAGCTTAGTGGGTCAGGGGGAAAGCGAGCAGTACTTC
TRBJ2-3 | many | TRBV2 | TRBD2 | CASSANGLAGTGDTQYF | TGTGCCAGCAGTGCCAATGGACTAGCGGGGACCGGGGATACGCAGTATTTT
TRBJ1-1 | many | TRBV2 | TRBD1 | CASRGTVNTEAFF | TGTGCCAGCCGGGGGACAGTGAACACTGAAGCTTTCTTT